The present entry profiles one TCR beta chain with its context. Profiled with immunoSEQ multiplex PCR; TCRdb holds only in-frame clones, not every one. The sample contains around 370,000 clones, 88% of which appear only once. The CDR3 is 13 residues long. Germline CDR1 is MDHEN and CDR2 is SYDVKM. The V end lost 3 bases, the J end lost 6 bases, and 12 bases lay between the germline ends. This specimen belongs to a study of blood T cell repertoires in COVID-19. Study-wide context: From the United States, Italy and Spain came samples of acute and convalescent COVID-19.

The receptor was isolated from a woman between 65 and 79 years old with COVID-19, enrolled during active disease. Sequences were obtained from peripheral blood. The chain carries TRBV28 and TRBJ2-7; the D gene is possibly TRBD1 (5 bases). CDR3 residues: CASSFSGFGEQYF. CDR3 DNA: TGTGCCAGCAGTTTCTCAGGGTTCGGCGAGCAGTACTTC.